This T cell receptor (beta chain) is drawn from a study of shared clonotypes between healthy human individuals. At the level of the study: The cohort comprised a couple of women and a few men. Their ages spanned 18 to 49 years. Each donor's CD4 naive and CD4 memory cells filled three plates apiece, CD8 naive two, and CD8 memory one.

Per germline, CDR1 SGHAT and CDR2 FQDESV (reference sequence). With V trimmed by 3 bases and J by 4 bases, 6 bases remained unmatched. The CDR3 is 15 residues long. Around 220 ng DNA, approximately 31,000 T cell genomes, went into each sorted-subset replicate PCR. The assay was immunoSEQ multiplex PCR, and TCRdb's table has in-frame clones only and misses some. The table lists millions of clones, 90% to 95% of them singletons, with about 1.5% in the top ten. In the naive CD8 group, cells lacked CD45RO and were positively selected for CCR7, so terminally differentiated effector memory CD45RA+ cells were left out.

This receptor was taken from a man between 18 and 35 years old in good health. Some clones in this sample may be carry-over from other donors' samples. The chain uses TRBV11-1 and TRBJ2-3; 8 nucleotides match TRBD2. The sample consisted of naive CD8+ T cells from PBMCs. CDR3 residues: CASSLGGLAPDTQYF. The CDR3 DNA reads as TGTGCCAGCAGCTTGGGAGGACTAGCCCCAGATACGCAGTATTTT.